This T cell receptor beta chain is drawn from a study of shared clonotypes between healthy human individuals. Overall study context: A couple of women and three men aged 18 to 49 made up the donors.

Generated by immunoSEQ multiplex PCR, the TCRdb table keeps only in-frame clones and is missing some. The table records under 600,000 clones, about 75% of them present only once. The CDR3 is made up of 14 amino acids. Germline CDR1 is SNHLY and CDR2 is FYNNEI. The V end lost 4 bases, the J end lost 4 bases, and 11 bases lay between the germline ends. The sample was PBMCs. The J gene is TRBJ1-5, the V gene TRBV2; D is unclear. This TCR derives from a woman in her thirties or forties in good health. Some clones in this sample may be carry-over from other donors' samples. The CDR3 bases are TGTGCCAGCAGTGTAGGGCCTCTAAATCAGCCCCAGCATTTT. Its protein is CASSVGPLNQPQHF.